What follows describes a single T cell receptor (beta chain). This sample is drawn from a study of siplizumab effects on memory and regulatory T cells. The CDR3 consists of 15 residues. Germline values: CDR1 KGHSH, CDR2 LQKENI. Trimming shortened V by 3 bases and J by 0 bases, and 12 bases separated the two germline ends. Measured with immunoSEQ multiplex PCR; TCRdb has only the in-frame clones, and not every one. The sample contains 87,000 or so clones, nearly 95% of which appear only once. The specimen was non-Treg CD4+ T cells sorted from blood. The origin of this receptor is a human donor in good health. The rearrangement links TRBV18 to TRBJ2-7; D call uncertain. CDR3 DNA sequence: TGTGCCAGCTCACCGATAGAAGGAGCCTCCTACGAGCAGTACTTC. Translation gives CASSPIEGASYEQYF.